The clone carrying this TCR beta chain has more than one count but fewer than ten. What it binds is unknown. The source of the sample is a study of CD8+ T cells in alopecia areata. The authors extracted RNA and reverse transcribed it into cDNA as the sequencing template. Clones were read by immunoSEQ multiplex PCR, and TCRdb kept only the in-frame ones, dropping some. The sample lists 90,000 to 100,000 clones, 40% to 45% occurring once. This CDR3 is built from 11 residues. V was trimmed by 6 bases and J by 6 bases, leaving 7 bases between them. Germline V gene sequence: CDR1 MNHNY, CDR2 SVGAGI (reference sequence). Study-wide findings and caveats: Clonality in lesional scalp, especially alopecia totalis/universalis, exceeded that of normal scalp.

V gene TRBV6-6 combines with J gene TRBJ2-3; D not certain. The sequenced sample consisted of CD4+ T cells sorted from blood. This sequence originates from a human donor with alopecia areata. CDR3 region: CASRLADTQYF. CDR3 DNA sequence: TGTGCCAGCAGACTTGCGGATACGCAGTATTTT.